The 26 T cell receptor beta chains below all came from one sample that was sequenced in a study of OX40 agonist ivuxolimab in advanced cancers. Library generation was performed with the immunoSEQ multiplex PCR assay. As stored in TCRdb, this immuneACCESS dataset retains in-frame rearrangements with V and J assigned. A fraction of the clones does not appear; measured against another copy, unresolved V genes explain less than half of the discrepancy, and the remainder lacks a known reason. This sample gives 50,000 or so clones in total; roughly 84% of them show up just once. The ten biggest clones cover approximately 13% of the sample. Sequencing was performed on CD4+ or CD8+ T cells sorted from blood, taken in a trial of the OX40 agonist ivuxolimab. The source is an adult with an advanced solid tumor such as melanoma, head and neck, liver or kidney cancer.

V gene TRBV6-6 combines with J gene TRBJ2-3; tentative D call: TRBD1 (5 bases). The CDR3 sequence is 16 residues long. The germline V and J ends were trimmed by 2 bases and 0 bases, with 12 bases remaining between them. The germline CDR1 and CDR2 sequences are MNHNY and SVGAGI (reference sequence). Here the CDR3 reads CASSYVPPGSTDTQYF. The DNA for the CDR3 is TGTGCCAGCAGTTACGTACCGCCAGGGAGCACAGATACGCAGTATTTT.

The V call is TRBV18, the J call TRBJ1-1; D is unclear. The CDR3 loop spans 14 amino acids. V lost 3 bases to trimming and J lost 1 base, with 9 bases between them. CDR1 and CDR2 (germline): KGHSH, LQKENI. This CDR3 reads CASSPSSWNTEAFF. DNA of the CDR3: TGTGCCAGCTCACCTTCCAGTTGGAACACTGAAGCTTTCTTT.

V gene TRBV6-5 combines with J gene TRBJ1-2; weak D call: TRBD1 (5 bases). Trimming took 5 bases from V and 6 from J, leaving 19 bases between them. Germline loops: CDR1 MNHEY, CDR2 SVGAGI. The length of the CDR3 is 15 residues. The CDR3 nucleotides are TGTGCCAGCAGTAAGGACGGGGCAAGGGCGGATGGCTACACCTTC. The encoded protein is CASSKDGARADGYTF.

V usage is TRBV30 and J usage is TRBJ1-3; the D is unclear. The CDR3 runs 13 residues. The germline V gene encodes CDR1 GTSNPN and CDR2 SVGIG (reference sequence). V was pared by 3 bases and J by 0 bases, with 6 bases between. In DNA form, the CDR3 reads TGTGCCTGGAGGCTACACTCTGGAAACACCATATATTTT. This sequence encodes CAWRLHSGNTIYF.

This chain connects TRBV9 to TRBJ1-2; D remains ambiguous. This CDR3 has 14 residues. Trimming pared 0 bases from V and 7 bases from J, leaving 13 bases between. Germline V CDR1 and CDR2: SGDLS, YYNGEE. CDR3 sequence: CASSVAIWGSGYTF. CDR3 DNA sequence: TGTGCCAGCAGCGTAGCTATCTGGGGAAGTGGCTACACCTTC.

This clone is medium-sized in the sample. V and J are TRBV2 and TRBJ1-3, with 10 bases matching TRBD1. J lost 2 bases, V lost 6 bases, and 4 bases had no gene match. Germline lookup yields CDR1 SNHLY and CDR2 FYNNEI. The CDR3 is 15 amino acids. The CDR3 nucleotides are TGTGCCAGCAGGCGGGACAGGGGCCCTGGAAACACCATATATTTT. This translates into CASRRDRGPGNTIYF.

The chain has TRBV7-2 and TRBJ2-1; D not resolved. Deletions cut 2 bases from V and 9 bases from J, with 14 bases between. The length of the CDR3 is 14 residues. CDR1 is SGHTA and CDR2 is FQGNSA in the germline V gene. The CDR3 nucleotides read TGTGCCAGCAGCTTAAGGCGTATCGAGCCTGAGCAGTTCTTC. Its translation: CASSLRRIEPEQFF.

This clone appeared once. This rearrangement joins TRBV19 to TRBJ1-2; D ambiguous. This CDR3 comprises 16 residues. Trimming cost V 3 bases and J 4 bases, with 18 bases left between them. Germline CDR1 and CDR2: LNHDA and SQIVND (reference sequence). CDR3 nucleotide sequence: TGTGCCAGTAGTATGACTGATAGCACCGTGGTCTATGGCTACACCTTC. Protein product: CASSMTDSTVVYGYTF.

Concerning this clone itself: The junction departs from the called germline gene at one end, perhaps through a read error. V and J are TRBV28 and TRBJ1-4, with D tentatively TRBD1 (5 bases). Germline assignment: CDR1 MDHEN and CDR2 SYDVKM. The CDR3 has 12 residues. The CDR3, as DNA: TGTGCCAGCAGCTTGATTCCGGGACGTGAGGTTTTT. It translates to CASSLIPGREVF.

The CDR3, as DNA: TGTGCCAGTAGTGATCCGGGACAGGGGGCTTATGGCTACACCTTC. Translating it yields CASSDPGQGAYGYTF. J is TRBJ1-2 and V is TRBV19; 12 bases are a match to TRBD1. The CDR3 spans 15 residues. The germline gives CDR1 LNHDA, CDR2 SQIVND (reference sequence). V lost 5 bases, J lost 5 bases, and 6 bases stayed unmatched.

The chain joins TRBV2 to TRBJ2-1, with D possibly called TRBD1 or TRBD2 (5 bases each). CDR1 is SNHLY, CDR2 FYNNEI, per germline. Trimming cost V 0 bases and J 10 bases, with 10 bases left between them. The CDR3 contains 13 residues. CDR3 bases: TGTGCCAGCAGTGAAGCGGGGTGGGGGGAGCAGTTCTTC. Amino acids: CASSEAGWGEQFF.

This chain joins TRBV5-1 and TRBJ2-5; 8 bases align to TRBD1. CDR1 is SGHRS, CDR2 YFSETQ, per germline. CDR3 size: 14 residues. V lost 4 bases, J lost 5 bases, and 7 bases stayed unmatched. CDR3 sequence (DNA): TGCGCCAGCAGCACTGGACAGGGTGAGGAGACCCAGTACTTC. This encodes CASSTGQGEETQYF.

The genes are TRBV7-8 and TRBJ1-6; tentatively, D is TRBD1 (6 bases). V lost 5 bases and J lost 6, with 17 bases in between. The germline CDR1 and CDR2 sequences are SGHVS and FQNEAQ. This CDR3 is built from 16 residues. The CDR3 region has the DNA TGTGCCAGCAGCCTGGGGGCGGGGGGTTTTAATTCACCCCTCCACTTT. Its translation: CASSLGAGGFNSPLHF.

This chain uses TRBV7-2 with TRBJ2-3; 10 bases fit TRBD2. Germline CDR1 is SGHTA and CDR2 is FQGNSA. Germline trimming cut 5 bases from V and 6 bases from J; bases unmatched to any gene: 11. The CDR3 totals 16 residues. CDR3 nucleotide sequence: TGTGCCAGCAGCCCATCCGGGACTAGCGTTGCCGATACGCAGTATTTT. It is translated as CASSPSGTSVADTQYF.

The table lists this clone with a count of one. This sequence joins TRBV9 and TRBJ2-1; no definite D call. Germline loops: CDR1 SGDLS, CDR2 YYNGEE. Deletions cut 4 bases from V and 5 bases from J, with 10 bases between. This CDR3 region has 13 residues. This chain's CDR3 is CASSPRRDNEQFF. Written as DNA, the CDR3 is TGTGCCAGCAGCCCCCGCCGGGACAATGAGCAGTTCTTC.

The chain has TRBV7-2 and TRBJ2-3; 11 positions match TRBD2. The CDR3 is 17 residues long. V shed 2 bases and J 5 bases; nucleotides not matched to a gene: 9. The germline V gene has CDR1 SGHTA and CDR2 FQGNSA. The CDR3 DNA reads as TGTGCCAGCAGCTTATCGTCTAGCGGGGGGTCGGGAGATACGCAGTATTTT. It is translated as CASSLSSSGGSGDTQYF.

The table lists this clone with a few counts. This chain connects TRBV19 to TRBJ2-1; D is perhaps TRBD1 (6 bases). V lost 4 bases and J lost 4, with 11 bases in between. The CDR3 covers 14 residues. Germline CDR1 reads LNHDA; CDR2 reads SQIVND (reference sequence). The CDR3 DNA follows: TGTGCCAGTAGTAAAGGACAGCTATACAATGAGCAGTTCTTC. It codes for CASSKGQLYNEQFF. The entire variable domain, with the rest obtained from reference TRBV19 and TRBJ2-1, is as follows: DGGITQSPKYLFRKEGQNVTLSCEQNLNHDAMYWYRQDPGQGLRLIYYSQIVNDFQKGDIAEGYSVSREKKESFPLTVTSAQKNPTAFYLCASSKGQLYNEQFFGPGTRLTVL.

The chain carries TRBV28 and TRBJ2-7; no firm D call. V lost 3 bases and J lost 1, with 10 bases in between. Germline V lookup: CDR1 MDHEN, CDR2 SYDVKM. The CDR3 spans 14 residues. Here the CDR3 reads CASSFQDRSYEQYF. The CDR3 nucleotides read TGTGCCAGCAGTTTCCAGGACCGGTCCTACGAGCAGTACTTC.

This rearrangement joins TRBV4-2 to TRBJ1-3, with 10 bases lining up with TRBD1. The junction had 7 bases not matched to a gene; V was cut back by 4 bases and J by 7 bases. The V gene's germline CDR1 is LGHNA and CDR2 YNFKEQ. This CDR3 region has 15 residues. CDR3 nucleotides: TGTGCCAGCAGCCTCCAGGGGACAGGGGATAACACCATATATTTT. Translated, it gives CASSLQGTGDNTIYF.

The chain recombines TRBV6-5 with TRBJ1-4; unclear D gene. The CDR3 spans 15 residues. Germline assignment: CDR1 MNHEY and CDR2 SVGAGI. V was cut by 6 bases and J by 0 bases, with 11 bases left in between. CDR3 region: CASSPEGATNEKLFF. The DNA for the CDR3 is TGTGCCAGCAGCCCCGAGGGTGCAACTAATGAAAAACTGTTTTTT.

The J gene is TRBJ2-1, the V gene TRBV11-2, with TRBD2 identical over 9 bases. The CDR3 extends over 13 amino acids. The trim removed 0 bases at V and 15 bases at J, leaving 6 bases unmatched. Germline-derived CDR1 and CDR2 are SGHAT and FQNNGV. CDR3 loop: CASSLDPRGGLFF. For the CDR3, the DNA is TGTGCCAGCAGCTTAGACCCGCGGGGGGGCCTGTTCTTC.

The rearrangement uses TRBV4-3 and TRBJ1-2, with 9 bases that match TRBD1. The CDR3 totals 15 residues. Trimming removed 4 bases from V and 5 bases from J; junction bases left unmatched: 8. Germline CDR1 LGHNA, CDR2 YSLEER. This CDR3 reads CASSPTRTGVYGYTF. The CDR3 DNA is TGCGCCAGCAGCCCCACCCGGACAGGGGTATATGGCTACACCTTC.

The V and J genes are TRBV5-6 and TRBJ1-2; TRBD1 might be the D (6 bases). Trimming shortened V by 6 bases and J by 8 bases, and 20 bases separated the two germline ends. The CDR3 has 14 residues. Germline CDR1 reads SGHDT; CDR2 reads YYEEEE. The CDR3: CASIRRGEVWGYTF. The CDR3 nucleotides read TGTGCCAGCATCCGGAGGGGGGAGGTTTGGGGCTACACCTTC.

This sequence joins TRBV23-1 and TRBJ1-5, with D possibly matching TRBD1 (5 bases). TRBV23-1 is an ORF, and what it does is uncertain. The CDR3 extends over 15 amino acids. With 4 bases removed from V and 0 bases from J, the gap between germline ends came to 10 bases. CDR3 region: CASSRFGGSNQPQHF. As DNA, the CDR3 is TGCGCCAGCAGTCGATTCGGGGGTAGCAATCAGCCCCAGCATTTT.

The DNA for the CDR3 is TGTGCCAGCAGTTACACCGGGGAGCTGTTTTTT. Its translation: CASSYTGELFF. J is TRBJ2-2 and V is TRBV11-3; D not resolved. Germline CDR1 reads SGHNT; CDR2 reads YENEEA. V shed 6 bases and J shed 3 bases, with 2 bases lying between them. The CDR3 length is 11 residues.

V is TRBV7-9 and J is TRBJ1-2; D unclear. Germline values: CDR1 SEHNR, CDR2 FQNEAQ (reference sequence). This CDR3 has 17 amino acids. Trimming took off 5 bases at V and 3 bases at J, with 22 bases between the two ends. The CDR3: CASSLSRGSSGDYGYTF. The CDR3 DNA reads as TGTGCCAGCAGCCTCAGCCGGGGTTCATCCGGAGACTATGGCTACACCTTC. Variable domain in full (rest from reference TRBV7-9 and TRBJ1-2): DTGVSQNPRHKITKRGQNVTFRCDPISEHNRLYWYRQTLGQGPEFLTYFQNEAQLEKSRLLSDRFSAERPKGSFSTLEIQRTEQGDSAMYLCASSLSRGSSGDYGYTFGSGTRLTVV.